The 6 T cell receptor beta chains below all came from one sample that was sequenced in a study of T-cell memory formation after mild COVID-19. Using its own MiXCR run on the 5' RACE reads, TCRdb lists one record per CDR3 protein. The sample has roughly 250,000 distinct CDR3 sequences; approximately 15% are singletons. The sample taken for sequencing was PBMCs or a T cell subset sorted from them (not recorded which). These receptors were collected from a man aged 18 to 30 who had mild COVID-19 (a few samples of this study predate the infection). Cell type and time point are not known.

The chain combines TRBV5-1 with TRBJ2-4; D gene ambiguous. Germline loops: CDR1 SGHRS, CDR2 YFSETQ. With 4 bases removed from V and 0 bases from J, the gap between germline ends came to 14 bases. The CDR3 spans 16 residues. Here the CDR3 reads CASSPTPDLAKNIQYF. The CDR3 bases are TGCGCCAGCAGCCCGACGCCGGATTTAGCCAAAAACATTCAGTACTTC.

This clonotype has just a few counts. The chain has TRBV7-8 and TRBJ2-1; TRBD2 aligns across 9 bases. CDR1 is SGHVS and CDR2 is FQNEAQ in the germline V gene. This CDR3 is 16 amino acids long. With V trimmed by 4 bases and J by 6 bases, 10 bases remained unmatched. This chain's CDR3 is CASSSPWGLAFNEQFF. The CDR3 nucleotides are TGTGCCAGCAGCTCCCCCTGGGGACTAGCCTTCAATGAGCAGTTCTTC.

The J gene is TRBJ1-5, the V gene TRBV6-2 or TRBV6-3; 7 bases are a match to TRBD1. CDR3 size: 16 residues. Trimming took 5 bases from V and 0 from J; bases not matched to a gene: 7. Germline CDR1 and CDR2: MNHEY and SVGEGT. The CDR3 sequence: CASSNRDRYSNQPQHF. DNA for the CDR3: TGTGCCAGCAGTAACCGGGACAGATATAGCAATCAGCCCCAGCATTTT.

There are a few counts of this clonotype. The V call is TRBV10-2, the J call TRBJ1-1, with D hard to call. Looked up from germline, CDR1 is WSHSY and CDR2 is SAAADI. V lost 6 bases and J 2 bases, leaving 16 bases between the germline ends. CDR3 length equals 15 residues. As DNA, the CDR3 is TGCGCCAGCAGATCTCCCGTCCGGTACAACACTGAAGCTTTCTTT. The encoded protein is CASRSPVRYNTEAFF.

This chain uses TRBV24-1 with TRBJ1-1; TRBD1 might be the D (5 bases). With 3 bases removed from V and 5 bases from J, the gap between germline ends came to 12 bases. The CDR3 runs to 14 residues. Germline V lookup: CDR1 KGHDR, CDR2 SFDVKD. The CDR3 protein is CATSDGGSWTEAFF. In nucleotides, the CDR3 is TGTGCCACCAGTGATGGGGGGTCATGGACTGAAGCTTTCTTT.

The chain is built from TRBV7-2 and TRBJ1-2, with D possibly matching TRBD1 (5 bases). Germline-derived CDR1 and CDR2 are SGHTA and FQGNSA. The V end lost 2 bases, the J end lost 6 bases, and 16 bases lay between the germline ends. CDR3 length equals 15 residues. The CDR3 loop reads CASSLRVREGDGYTF. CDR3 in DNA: TGTGCCAGCAGCTTAAGGGTCAGGGAAGGCGATGGCTACACCTTC.